A selection of T cell receptor beta chains follows, all from one sample in a study of cytomegalovirus exposure and HLA in healthy donors. The table came from immunoSEQ multiplex PCR; TCRdb's copy has only in-frame clones and leaves some out. The data hold 100,000 to 140,000 clones, with 81% observed a single time. Material: PBMCs. The source is a man aged 25-40 years in good health and CMV-seronegative. Each CDR3 is given without its conserved first and last residue. The order of the fields is V gene, J gene, CDR3 protein.

V: TRBV19; J: TRBJ2-3; CDR3: ASSYTDTQY
V: TRBV4-1; J: TRBJ2-7; CDR3: ASSQGLAGTYEQY
V: TRBV7-8; J: TRBJ2-5; CDR3: ASSSGLADPETQY
V: TRBV7-2; J: TRBJ2-1; CDR3: ASSPRLAGNEQF
V: TRBV25-1; J: TRBJ2-7; CDR3: ASGLSVYEQY
V: TRBV4-1; J: TRBJ2-1; CDR3: ASSQWGLAGNNEQF
V: TRBV18; J: TRBJ2-6; CDR3: ASSPPGTGLEGANVLT
V: TRBV7-2; J: TRBJ2-3; CDR3: ASSLARGLADTQY
V: TRBV30; J: TRBJ1-1; CDR3: AWSVQGNTEAF
V: TRBV6-1; J: TRBJ1-1; CDR3: ASETTGWDTEAF
V: TRBV15; J: TRBJ2-2; CDR3: ATSSSTSGYWTIGNTGELF
V: TRBV7-8; J: TRBJ2-7; CDR3: ASSPTRVEGSYEQY
V: TRBV29-1; J: TRBJ2-1; CDR3: SVAPGPF
V: TRBV29-1; J: TRBJ1-1; CDR3: SASTAQTTEAF